This passage covers 23 T cell receptor beta chains from one sample sequenced in a study of long-term antiretroviral therapy in people with HIV. The assay, immunoSEQ v3.0, was run at survey level. Method: immunoSEQ multiplex PCR; TCRdb's copy keeps in-frame clones and lacks some. The sample shows 25,000 to 35,000 clones, about 89% of them seen only once. The source was unsorted PBMCs, collected 3.1 years after starting antiretroviral therapy. The receptors come from a man aged 18 to 29 with HIV.

This chain uses TRBV7-3 with TRBJ2-1; D is ambiguous. From germline, CDR1 is SGHTA and CDR2 FQGTGA. The V and J ends lost 2 bases and 5 bases respectively, with 7 bases between them. The CDR3 consists of 13 residues. CDR3 protein: CASSLSGNNEQFF. The CDR3 DNA sequence: TGTGCCAGCAGCTTATCAGGAAACAATGAGCAGTTCTTC.

The J gene is TRBJ2-3, the V gene TRBV9; TRBD2 aligns across 11 bases. Per germline, CDR1 SGDLS and CDR2 YYNGEE. CDR3 length: 15 amino acids. With 4 bases clipped from V and 6 bases from J, the junction kept 7 bases outside the gene matches. This chain's CDR3 is CASSFSGRERDTQYF. In nucleotides, the CDR3 is TGTGCCAGCAGCTTTAGCGGGAGGGAGAGGGATACGCAGTATTTT.

This chain joins TRBV7-3 and TRBJ2-1; D remains unclear. Germline-derived CDR1 and CDR2 are SGHTA and FQGTGA. This CDR3 spans 13 amino acids. Trimming removed 2 bases at V and 6 bases at J, with 8 bases between. In DNA form, the CDR3 reads TGTGCCAGCAGCTTAGTGGGCGTCAATGAGCAGTTCTTC. It specifies CASSLVGVNEQFF.

The CDR3 loop is CASSLDEGLSPLHF. Written as DNA, the CDR3 is TGCGCCAGCAGCTTGGATGAGGGGCTTTCACCCCTCCACTTT. The chain has TRBV5-1 and TRBJ1-6, with a tentative D call TRBD1 (5 bases). Germline CDR1 and CDR2: SGHRS and YFSETQ. Trimming stripped 0 bases from V and 9 bases from J, with 10 bases between. CDR3 length: 14 residues.

The sample holds one count of this clone. The DNA for the CDR3 is TGTGCCAGCAGCACGGACAGGGGCTCTGGAAACACCATATATTTT. This gives the protein CASSTDRGSGNTIYF. This chain connects TRBV6-6 to TRBJ1-3; 9 bases fit TRBD1. Per germline, CDR1 MNHNY and CDR2 SVGAGI (reference sequence). J was trimmed by 0 bases and V by 6 bases; bases with no gene match: 3. CDR3 size: 15 residues.

The rearrangement uses TRBV10-2 and TRBJ2-5; 8 bases align to TRBD2. The trim removed 11 bases at V and 6 bases at J, leaving 8 bases unmatched. The CDR3 has 12 residues. Germline V CDR1 and CDR2: WSHSY, SAAADI. The CDR3 DNA is TGCGCCGCCGGGAAGCGGGAGAAGACCCAGTACTTC. The encoded protein is CAAGKREKTQYF.

V is TRBV7-2 and J is TRBJ2-3; 13 nucleotides align to TRBD2. With 4 bases clipped from V and 6 bases from J, the junction kept 1 base outside the gene matches. The CDR3 covers 14 residues. Germline CDR1 and CDR2: SGHTA and FQGNSA. The CDR3 sequence is CASSWTSGSDTQYF. DNA of the CDR3: TGTGCCAGCAGCTGGACTAGCGGGAGTGATACGCAGTATTTT.

The rearrangement joins TRBV7-9 to TRBJ1-1; 7 nucleotides line up with TRBD1. Losses at the gene ends were 5 bases for V and 4 bases for J; bases not matched to a gene: 7. The CDR3 length is 14 residues. Germline V gene data show CDR1 as SEHNR and CDR2 as FQNEAQ (reference sequence). CDR3 protein: CASSPETGFTEAFF. The CDR3 nucleotides read TGTGCCAGCAGCCCTGAGACAGGGTTCACTGAAGCTTTCTTT.

This sequence joins TRBV6-5 and TRBJ2-1; the D gene is possibly TRBD1 (5 bases). Germline CDR1 MNHEY, CDR2 SVGAGI. CDR3 size: 13 residues. V was cut by 2 bases and J by 6 bases, with 8 bases left in between. The CDR3 is CASSYGATNEQFF. The CDR3 bases are TGTGCCAGCAGTTACGGGGCAACCAATGAGCAGTTCTTC.

V gene TRBV4-1 combines with J gene TRBJ2-2; 8 nucleotides line up with TRBD2. The germline V gene encodes CDR1 MGHRA and CDR2 YSYEKL. This CDR3 has 17 amino acids. Trimming cost V 3 bases and J 4 bases; bases outside gene matches: 10. CDR3 in DNA: TGCGCCAGCAGCCAGAGCGGGGGCCCAACTTTCACCGGGGAGCTGTTTTTT. Translated: CASSQSGGPTFTGELFF.

The chain uses TRBV19 and TRBJ1-6; TRBD1 might be the D (5 bases). The CDR3 length is 17 residues. Trimming shortened V by 5 bases and J by 3 bases, and 17 bases separated the two germline ends. Germline V lookup: CDR1 LNHDA, CDR2 SQIVND (reference sequence). The CDR3, as DNA: TGTGCCAGTAGTGAACGGGGCACCTTTAACTATAATTCACCCCTCCACTTT. Its protein is CASSERGTFNYNSPLHF. The complete variable domain, with remaining parts taken from reference TRBV19 and TRBJ1-6, reads DGGITQSPKYLFRKEGQNVTLSCEQNLNHDAMYWYRQDPGQGLRLIYYSQIVNDFQKGDIAEGYSVSREKKESFPLTVTSAQKNPTAFYLCASSERGTFNYNSPLHFGNGTRLTVT.

The chain carries TRBV6-4 and TRBJ2-4; 10 bases fit TRBD2. J lost 1 base, V lost 6 bases, and 6 bases had no gene match. The CDR3 has 16 residues. The germline gives CDR1 MRHNA, CDR2 SNTAGT. This CDR3 reads CASRASGRGAKNIQYF. The CDR3 DNA sequence: TGTGCCAGCAGGGCAAGCGGGAGGGGGGCCAAAAACATTCAGTACTTC.

In its sample, this clone was seen once. The V and J genes are TRBV19 and TRBJ2-1; D possibly corresponds to TRBD2 (6 bases). V was shortened by 7 bases and J by 10 bases, with 35 bases between the two germline ends. The CDR3 length is 19 residues. In germline, CDR1 is LNHDA, CDR2 SQIVND (reference sequence). CDR3 amino acids: CASTKGRGYYSMSAGEQFF. The CDR3 DNA sequence: TGTGCCAGTACGAAAGGTCGGGGGTACTATTCAATGAGCGCTGGGGAGCAGTTCTTC.

CDR3 region: CASIMGLAGVGEQYF. The CDR3 nucleotides read TGTGCCAGCATTATGGGACTAGCGGGAGTGGGGGAGCAGTACTTC. The J gene is TRBJ2-7, the V gene TRBV6-1, with 14 bases matching TRBD2. CDR1 and CDR2 from the germline V gene are MNHNS and SASEGT. The CDR3 spans 15 residues. The V and J ends lost 7 bases and 7 bases, in that order; junction bases with no gene match: 9.

V and J are TRBV5-6 and TRBJ2-5; D possibly corresponds to TRBD1 (6 bases). Trimming took 0 bases from V and 2 from J, leaving 11 bases between them. Germline loops: CDR1 SGHDT, CDR2 YYEEEE. The length of the CDR3 is 15 residues. The CDR3 spells CASSLGGGWQETQYF. As DNA, the CDR3 is TGTGCCAGCAGCTTGGGTGGGGGCTGGCAAGAGACCCAGTACTTC.

The rearrangement links TRBV27 to TRBJ2-4; unclear D gene. Germline V gives CDR1 MNHEY, CDR2 SMNVEV (reference sequence). The CDR3 covers 16 residues. The ends were cut back, 8 bases at V and 5 bases at J, with 22 bases in the middle. The CDR3 DNA follows: TGTGCCAGCGAACCGAGAGGTAGCTCTGCCCAAAACATTCAGTACTTC. This gives the protein CASEPRGSSAQNIQYF.

The CDR3 is CASSQEGKENTEAFF. For the CDR3, the DNA is TGTGCCAGCAGCCAAGAGGGCAAAGAAAACACTGAAGCTTTCTTT. J is TRBJ1-1 and V is TRBV4-2; no reliable D call. Germline V gene sequence: CDR1 LGHNA, CDR2 YNFKEQ. This CDR3 comprises 15 residues. The V gene lost 0 bases and the J gene lost 2 bases, with 10 bases spanning the gap.

This clone was detected once. The chain employs TRBV28 and TRBJ2-2; 7 bases line up with TRBD2. The CDR3 length is 16 residues. Trimming removed 6 bases from V and 3 bases from J; junction bases left unmatched: 10. Germline assignment: CDR1 MDHEN and CDR2 SYDVKM. Written as DNA, the CDR3 is TGTGCCAGCAGGAGACGACTAGCCGAATACACCGGGGAGCTGTTTTTT. It yields the protein CASRRRLAEYTGELFF.

The rearrangement links TRBV10-3 to TRBJ2-2, with TRBD1 matching over 9 bases. The CDR3 is 15 residues long. Germline V lookup: CDR1 ENHRY, CDR2 SYGVKD. J was trimmed by 7 bases and V by 6 bases; bases with no gene match: 9. The DNA of the CDR3 is TGTGCCATCAGAGAAGGGGACAGGGAATACGGGGAGCTGTTTTTT. Translated: CAIREGDREYGELFF.

V and J are TRBV23-1 and TRBJ2-2; D is uncertain. TRBV23-1 is an ORF, with its function uncertain. The germline V and J ends were trimmed by 7 bases and 5 bases, with 2 bases remaining between them. This CDR3 is 10 amino acids long. CDR3 sequence (DNA): TGCGCCAGCACTACCGGGGAGCTGTTTTTT. It encodes CASTTGELFF.

J is TRBJ2-1 and V is TRBV19; unclear D gene. The CDR3 is made up of 15 amino acids. The germline V and J ends were trimmed by 5 bases and 1 base, with 12 bases remaining between them. Germline-derived CDR1 and CDR2 are LNHDA and SQIVND (reference sequence). CDR3 sequence reads: CASSPTRNSYNEQFF. In nucleotides, the CDR3 is TGTGCCAGTAGTCCAACACGTAATTCCTACAATGAGCAGTTCTTC.

The CDR3 loop reads CASSDRHLDTQYF. DNA of the CDR3: TGTGCCAGCAGTGACCGTCACTTAGATACGCAGTATTTT. V usage is TRBV6-4 and J usage is TRBJ2-3; D gene uncertain. Between the trimmed V and J ends, which lost 2 bases and 5 bases, there was a span of 8 bases. Per germline, CDR1 MRHNA and CDR2 SNTAGT. The CDR3 sequence is 13 residues long.

The chain joins TRBV11-3 to TRBJ2-1; D is perhaps TRBD1 (5 bases). The CDR3 runs to 12 residues. The V gene's germline CDR1 is SGHNT and CDR2 YENEEA. V gave up 0 bases and J gave up 10 bases, with 7 bases separating them. For the CDR3, the DNA is TGTGCCAGCAGCTTAGAGAGACAGGAGCAGTTCTTC. Translating it yields CASSLERQEQFF.